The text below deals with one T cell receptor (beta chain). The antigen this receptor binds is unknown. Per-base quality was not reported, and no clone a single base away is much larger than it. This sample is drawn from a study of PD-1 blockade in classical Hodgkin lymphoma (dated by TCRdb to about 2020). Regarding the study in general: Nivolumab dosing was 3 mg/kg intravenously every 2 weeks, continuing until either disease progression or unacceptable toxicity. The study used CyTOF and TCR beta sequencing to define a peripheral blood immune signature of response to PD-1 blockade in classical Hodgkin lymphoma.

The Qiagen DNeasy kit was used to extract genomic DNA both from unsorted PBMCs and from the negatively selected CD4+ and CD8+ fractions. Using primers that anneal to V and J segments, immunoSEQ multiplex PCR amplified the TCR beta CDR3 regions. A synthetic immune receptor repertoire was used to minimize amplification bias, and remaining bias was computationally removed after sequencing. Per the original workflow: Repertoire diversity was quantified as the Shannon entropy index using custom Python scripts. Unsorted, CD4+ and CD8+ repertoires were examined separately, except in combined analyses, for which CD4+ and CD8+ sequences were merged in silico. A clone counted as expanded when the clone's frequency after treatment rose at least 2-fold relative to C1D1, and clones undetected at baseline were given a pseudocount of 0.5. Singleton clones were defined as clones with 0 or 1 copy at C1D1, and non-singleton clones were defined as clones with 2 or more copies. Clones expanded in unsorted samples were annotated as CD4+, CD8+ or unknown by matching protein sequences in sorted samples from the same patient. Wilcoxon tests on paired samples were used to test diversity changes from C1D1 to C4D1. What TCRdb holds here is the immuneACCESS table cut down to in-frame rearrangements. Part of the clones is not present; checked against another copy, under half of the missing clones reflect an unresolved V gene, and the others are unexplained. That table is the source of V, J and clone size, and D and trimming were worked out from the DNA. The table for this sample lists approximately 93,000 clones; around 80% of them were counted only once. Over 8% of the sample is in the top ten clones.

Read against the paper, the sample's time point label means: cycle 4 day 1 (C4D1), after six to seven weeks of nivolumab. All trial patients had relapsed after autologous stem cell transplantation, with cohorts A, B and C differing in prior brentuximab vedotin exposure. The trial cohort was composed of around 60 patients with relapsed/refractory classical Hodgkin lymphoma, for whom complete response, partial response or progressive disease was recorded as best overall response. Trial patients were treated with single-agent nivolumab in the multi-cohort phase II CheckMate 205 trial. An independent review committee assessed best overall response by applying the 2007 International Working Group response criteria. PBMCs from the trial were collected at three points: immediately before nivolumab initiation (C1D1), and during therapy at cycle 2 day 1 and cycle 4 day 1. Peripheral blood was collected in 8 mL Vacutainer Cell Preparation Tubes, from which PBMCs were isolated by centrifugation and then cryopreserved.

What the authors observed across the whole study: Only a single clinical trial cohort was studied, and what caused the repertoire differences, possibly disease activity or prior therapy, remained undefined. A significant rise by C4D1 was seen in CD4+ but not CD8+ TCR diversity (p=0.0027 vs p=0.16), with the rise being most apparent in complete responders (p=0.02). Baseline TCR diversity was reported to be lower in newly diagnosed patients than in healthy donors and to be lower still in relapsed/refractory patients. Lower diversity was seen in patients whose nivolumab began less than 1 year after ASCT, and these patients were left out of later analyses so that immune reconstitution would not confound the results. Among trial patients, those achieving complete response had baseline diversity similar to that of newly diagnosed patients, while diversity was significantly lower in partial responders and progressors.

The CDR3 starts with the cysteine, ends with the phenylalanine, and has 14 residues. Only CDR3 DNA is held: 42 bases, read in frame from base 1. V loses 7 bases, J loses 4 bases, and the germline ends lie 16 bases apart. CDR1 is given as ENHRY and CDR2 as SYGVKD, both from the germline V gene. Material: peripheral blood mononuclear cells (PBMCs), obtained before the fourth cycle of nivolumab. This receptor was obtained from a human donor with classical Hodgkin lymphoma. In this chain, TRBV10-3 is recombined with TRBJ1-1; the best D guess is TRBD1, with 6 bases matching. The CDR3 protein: CAIMSVGGATEAFF. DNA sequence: TGTGCCATCATGTCGGTTGGGGGGGCCACTGAAGCTTTCTTT.